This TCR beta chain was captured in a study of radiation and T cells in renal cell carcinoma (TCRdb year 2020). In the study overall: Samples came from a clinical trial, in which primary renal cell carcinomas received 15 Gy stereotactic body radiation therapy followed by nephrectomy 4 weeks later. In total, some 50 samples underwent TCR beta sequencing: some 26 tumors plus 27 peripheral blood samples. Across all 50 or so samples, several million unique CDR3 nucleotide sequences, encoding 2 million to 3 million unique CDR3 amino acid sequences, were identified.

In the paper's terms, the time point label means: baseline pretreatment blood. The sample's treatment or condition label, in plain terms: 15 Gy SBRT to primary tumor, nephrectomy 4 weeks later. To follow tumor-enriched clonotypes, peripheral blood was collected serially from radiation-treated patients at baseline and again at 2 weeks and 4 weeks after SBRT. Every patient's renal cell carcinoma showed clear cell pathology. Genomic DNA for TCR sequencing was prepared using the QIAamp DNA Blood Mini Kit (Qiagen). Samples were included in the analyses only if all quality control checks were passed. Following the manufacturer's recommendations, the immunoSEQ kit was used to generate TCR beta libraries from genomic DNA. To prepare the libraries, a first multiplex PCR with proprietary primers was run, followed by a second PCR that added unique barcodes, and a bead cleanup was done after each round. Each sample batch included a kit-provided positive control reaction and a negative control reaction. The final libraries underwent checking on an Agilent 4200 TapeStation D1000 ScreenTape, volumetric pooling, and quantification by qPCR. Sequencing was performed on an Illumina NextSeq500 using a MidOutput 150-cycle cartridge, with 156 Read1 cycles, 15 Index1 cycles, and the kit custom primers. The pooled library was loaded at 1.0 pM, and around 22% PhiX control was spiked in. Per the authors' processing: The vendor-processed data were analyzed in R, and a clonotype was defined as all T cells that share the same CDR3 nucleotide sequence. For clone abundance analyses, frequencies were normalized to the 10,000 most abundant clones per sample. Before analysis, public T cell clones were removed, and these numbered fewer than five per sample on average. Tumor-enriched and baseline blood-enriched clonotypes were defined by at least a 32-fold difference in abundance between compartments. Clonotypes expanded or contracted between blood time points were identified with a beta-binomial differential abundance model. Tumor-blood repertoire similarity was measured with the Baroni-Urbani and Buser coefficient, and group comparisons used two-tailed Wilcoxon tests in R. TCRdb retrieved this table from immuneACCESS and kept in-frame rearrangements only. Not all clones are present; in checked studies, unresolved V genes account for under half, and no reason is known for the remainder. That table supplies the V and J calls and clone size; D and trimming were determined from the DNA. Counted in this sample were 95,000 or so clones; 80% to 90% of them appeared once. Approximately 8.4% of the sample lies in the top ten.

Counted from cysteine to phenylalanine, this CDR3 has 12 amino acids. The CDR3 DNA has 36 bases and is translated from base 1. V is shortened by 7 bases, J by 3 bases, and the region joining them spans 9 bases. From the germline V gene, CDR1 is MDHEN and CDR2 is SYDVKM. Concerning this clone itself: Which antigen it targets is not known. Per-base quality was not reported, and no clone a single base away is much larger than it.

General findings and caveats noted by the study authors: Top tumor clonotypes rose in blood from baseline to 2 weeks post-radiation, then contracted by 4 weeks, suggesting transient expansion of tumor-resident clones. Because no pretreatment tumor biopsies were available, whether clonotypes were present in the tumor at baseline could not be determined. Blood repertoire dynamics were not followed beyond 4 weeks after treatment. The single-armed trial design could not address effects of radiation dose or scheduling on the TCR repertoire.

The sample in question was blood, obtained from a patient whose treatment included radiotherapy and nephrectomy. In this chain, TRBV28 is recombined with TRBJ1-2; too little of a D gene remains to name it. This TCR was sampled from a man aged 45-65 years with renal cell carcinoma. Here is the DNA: TGTGCCAGCACCCCCCGTGACTATGGCTACACCTTC. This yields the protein CASTPRDYGYTF.